This T cell receptor (beta chain) is drawn from a study of radiation and T cells in renal cell carcinoma. Study as a whole: Nephrectomy followed 15 Gy stereotactic body radiation by 4 weeks.

The time point here: blood 2 weeks post-SBRT. Treatment in this sample: 15 Gy SBRT to primary tumor, nephrectomy 4 weeks later. V lost 10 bases and J lost 5; bases outside the gene matches: 10. The CDR3 length is 13 residues. The V gene's germline CDR1 is KGHSH and CDR2 LQKENI. The method was immunoSEQ multiplex PCR; TCRdb's version includes in-frame clones alone and lacks a portion of them. Among about 26,000 clones listed, more than 65% were seen once. Regarding this clone: Its antigen is not known.

General observations from the study: From baseline, blood top tumor clonotypes peaked at 2 weeks post-radiation. Baseline intratumoral clonotype presence is unknown without pretreatment biopsies.

This rearrangement joins TRBV18 to TRBJ2-7; 8 positions match TRBD1. The sample was blood, taken from a patient whose treatment included radiotherapy and nephrectomy. The clonotype was recovered from a man aged 55 to 69 with renal cell carcinoma. The CDR3 protein is CATSWTGSDEQYF. In DNA, the CDR3 is TGTGCCACCTCCTGGACAGGGAGCGACGAGCAGTACTTC.